These T cell receptor beta chains were read from a single sample in a study of blood T cell repertoires in COVID-19. Assay: immunoSEQ multiplex PCR; the TCRdb copy retains only in-frame clones and omits some. Of around 120,000 clones in the sample, approximately 82% were seen once. Sequenced material: peripheral blood. Receptor source: a man older than 75 with active or convalescent COVID-19. The CDR3 runs from the conserved cysteine through the conserved F or W. D genes are given only for firm matches. Not every row has a clone size; where given, it reads once, few, many or a size class.

V	J	D	size	DNA	CDR3
TRBV4-3	TRBJ1-6	TRBD1	.	TGCGCCAGCAGCCAAGATTTCGGGGGACAGGGGAATAATTCACCCCTCCACTTT	CASSQDFGGQGNNSPLHF
TRBV2	TRBJ2-3	TRBD1	few	TGTGCCAGCATCCAGGGGGCGGCAGATACGCAGTATTTT	CASIQGAADTQYF
TRBV18	TRBJ1-2	.	.	TGTGCCAGCTCACCAGACAGTAACTATGGCTACACCTTC	CASSPDSNYGYTF
TRBV18	TRBJ1-6	.	once	TGTGCCAGCTCACCACCTGCAGGGGTAAATTCACCCCTCCACTTT	CASSPPAGVNSPLHF
TRBV5-4	TRBJ1-4	TRBD1	.	TGTGCCAGCAGCTTGGTGCCGGGACAGGGTAATGAAAAACTGTTTTTT	CASSLVPGQGNEKLFF
TRBV5-4	TRBJ1-1	.	.	TGTGCCAGCAGCTTGGTTACAGCGAACACTGAAGCTTTCTTT	CASSLVTANTEAFF
TRBV4-1	TRBJ2-7	.	.	TGCGCCAGCAGCCAAGATCAGAGCGTAAGCTCCTACGAGCAGTACTTC	CASSQDQSVSSYEQYF
TRBV30	TRBJ2-7	TRBD1	.	TGTGCCTGGGGTGGAAGGACAGGGGGATCCTACGAGCAGTACTTC	CAWGGRTGGSYEQYF
TRBV29-1	TRBJ1-2	.	.	TGCAGCGTTGAAGGGGGCAGGGGCCTTAACTATGGCTACACCTTC	CSVEGGRGLNYGYTF
TRBV15	TRBJ1-2	.	.	TGTGCCACCAGCAGAGGACAGGCCCAGGTCGGAGGCTACACCTTC	CATSRGQAQVGGYTF
TRBV29-1	TRBJ1-2	TRBD1	.	TGCAGCGTTGATGAGGGGGCCTATGGCTACACCTTC	CSVDEGAYGYTF
TRBV6-5	TRBJ2-3	.	.	TGTGCCAGCAGGCCGAACATGGGGCGAACAGATACGCAGTATTTT	CASRPNMGRTDTQYF
TRBV11-3	TRBJ1-3	.	.	TGTGCCAGCAGCTCAGGGCTAGGAAACACCATATATTTT	CASSSGLGNTIYF
TRBV10-3	TRBJ2-3	.	.	TGTGCCATCAGTGAAGGCCAGGGGCAGCCTAGCACAGATACGCAGTATTTT	CAISEGQGQPSTDTQYF
TRBV6-5	TRBJ2-7	TRBD1	.	TGTGCCAGCAGTTACGGACAGGGAGTCACCTACGAGCAGTACTTC	CASSYGQGVTYEQYF
TRBV7-8	TRBJ2-3	.	few	TGTGCCAGCAGCCCAGGGCGAGATACGCAGTATTTT	CASSPGRDTQYF
TRBV19	TRBJ1-3	TRBD1	.	TGTGCCAGTAGTGCGACAGGGACTGGAAACACCATATATTTT	CASSATGTGNTIYF
TRBV7-9	TRBJ1-2	.	.	TGTGCCAGCAGCCGGGCGTCGGGGGATAGGGATGGCTACACCTTC	CASSRASGDRDGYTF
TRBV7-2	TRBJ2-3	.	.	TGTGCCAGCAGCCGCCGGCAGGCCACAGATACGCAGTATTTT	CASSRRQATDTQYF
TRBV10-3	TRBJ1-1	.	once	TGTGCCATCAGTGAGTCGGGAGGGACCCCTGAAGCTTTCTTT	CAISESGGTPEAFF
TRBV28	TRBJ1-1	TRBD1	.	TGTGCCAGCAGTGCCAGGACAGGGGGCTTGACTGAAGCTTTCTTT	CASSARTGGLTEAFF
TRBV12-3/TRBV12-4	TRBJ1-2	.	.	TGTGCCAGCAGTTTTAGCCAGGCGGGTGGCTACACCTTC	CASSFSQAGGYTF
TRBV7-2	TRBJ1-2	.	.	TGTGCCTGGGTGGGGCGTAATGGCTACACCTTC	CAWVGRNGYTF
TRBV6-2/TRBV6-3	TRBJ2-5	TRBD1	.	TGTGCCAGCAGTTACCCCACAGGGGCAGCGACCCAGTACTTC	CASSYPTGAATQYF
TRBV9	TRBJ2-1	TRBD2	few	TGTGCCAGCAGCGTAGGAAGCCTGGCGGGGGTTGAGCAGTTCTTC	CASSVGSLAGVEQFF
TRBV10-3	TRBJ1-1	.	once	TGTGCCATCAGTGACGGGACAAGGAACACTGAAGCTTTCTTT	CAISDGTRNTEAFF
TRBV3-1/TRBV3-2	TRBJ2-5	.	.	TGTGCCAGCAGTCACGGGAACTCGCAAGAGACCCAGTACTTC	CASSHGNSQETQYF
TRBV7-2	TRBJ1-1	TRBD1	.	TGTGCCAGCAGCTTAGAAGCTCTCAGGGGGCTAACCCAGACCGAAGCTTTCTTT	CASSLEALRGLTQTEAFF
TRBV5-1	TRBJ2-1	.	.	TGCGCCAGCAGCTTGGCGCCCGGGACAAAAAATGAGCAGTTCTTC	CASSLAPGTKNEQFF
TRBV5-4	TRBJ1-2	.	.	TGTGCCAGCAGGTTCGGACAGCGCTCTACCTATGGCTACACCTTC	CASRFGQRSTYGYTF
TRBV6-5	TRBJ2-7	TRBD1	.	TGTGCCAGCAGGTCCGGGACAGGGGGATTGCGGCAGTACTTC	CASRSGTGGLRQYF
TRBV6-1	TRBJ1-5	TRBD1	.	TGTGCCAGCAGTGCTTCCGGGACAGGGGACAATCAGCCCCAGCATTTT	CASSASGTGDNQPQHF
TRBV7-6	TRBJ2-2	.	.	TGTGCCAGCAGCTTCTTTCAGGGCGAGAACACCGGGGAGCTGTTTTTT	CASSFFQGENTGELFF
TRBV2	TRBJ1-4	.	.	TGTGCCAGCAGTCCCGAACAGGGTGCTAATGAAAAACTGTTTTTT	CASSPEQGANEKLFF
TRBV4-2	TRBJ1-2	.	.	TGTGCCAGCAGCCAAAACAGGGAGGGGGATGGCTACACCTTC	CASSQNREGDGYTF
TRBV4-1	TRBJ1-3	.	.	TGCGCCAGCAGCCGCAGGGGTGATTCAATTCAATATGGAAACACCATATATTTT	CASSRRGDSIQYGNTIYF
TRBV15	TRBJ2-1	.	.	TGTGCCACCAGCAGGAGGGAGCGGGACAATGAGCAGTTCTTC	CATSRRERDNEQFF
TRBV4-2	TRBJ2-7	TRBD2	.	TGTGCCAGCAGTCTTGGACTAGCGGCCGAGCAGTACTTC	CASSLGLAAEQYF
TRBV12-5	TRBJ1-6	TRBD1	.	TGTGCTAGGAACGACAGGGGGCAAAGCTCCTATAATTCACCCCTCCACTTT	CARNDRGQSSYNSPLHF
TRBV4-1	TRBJ2-2	TRBD1	.	TGCGCCAGCAGCCGGGAGGACAGGGGGAACACCGGGGAGCTGTTTTTT	CASSREDRGNTGELFF
TRBV7-9	TRBJ1-2	.	many	TGTGCCAGCAGCTTACCCATCTTTCAGGGTGTAGAAGGCTACACCTTC	CASSLPIFQGVEGYTF
TRBV7-2	TRBJ1-5	.	few	TGTGCCAGCAGTCGGGGAGATCAGCCCCAGCATTTT	CASSRGDQPQHF
TRBV7-2	TRBJ2-2	.	few	TGTGCCAGCAGCTTAGTTGGGGGCGGGAACACCGGGGAGCTGTTTTTT	CASSLVGGGNTGELFF
TRBV7-9	TRBJ2-1	TRBD1	.	TGTGCCAGCAGGGTTACAGGGGGCGAGGGTGAGCAGTTCTTC	CASRVTGGEGEQFF